This T cell receptor (beta chain) emerged from a study of cytomegalovirus exposure and HLA in healthy donors. As for the study in general: Within an early data release were 85 million or so unique TCRs drawn from HLA-typed donors.

Findings and caveats of the study: The study designated over 150 TCR beta chains cytomegalovirus-associated. Further analysis, carried out later, found HLA-associated TCR beta chains more clonally expanded than equally common other chains.

Points on this clone: What it recognizes is unknown.

The PCR had 60 Vbeta and 13 Jbeta primers. The table came from immunoSEQ multiplex PCR; TCRdb's copy has only in-frame clones and leaves some out. The sample includes approximately 110,000 clones, about 78% of them seen just once. The ends lost 3 bases at V and 2 bases at J; junction bases unmatched: 2. Germline values: CDR1 MNHEY, CDR2 SMNVEV (reference sequence). The CDR3 has 15 amino acids. The chain links TRBV27 to TRBJ2-7, with TRBD2 matching over 12 bases. The sequenced sample was PBMCs. The TCR sequence derives from a young woman in good health and CMV-seropositive. The CDR3 DNA reads as TGTGCCAGCAGTTTTGGACTAGCGGGACCCTACGAGCAGTACTTC. Amino acids: CASSFGLAGPYEQYF.